This T cell receptor (beta chain) was sequenced for a study of T cell changes during pregnancy in multiple sclerosis. Assay used: immunoSEQ multiplex PCR; TCRdb lists only in-frame clones, some missing. Here the sample spans 40,000 to 45,000 clones, roughly 91% being singletons. Germline V gene lookup returns CDR1 GTSNPN and CDR2 SVGIG (reference sequence). The length of the CDR3 is 11 residues. The ends were cut back, 4 bases at V and 5 bases at J, with 5 bases in the middle. The clonotype was recovered from a female donor in good health, enrolled as a control in a pregnancy study. The sample in question was CD8+ T cells from peripheral blood mononuclear cells, obtained after pregnancy. V usage is TRBV30 and J usage is TRBJ2-2, with a possible D match to TRBD1 (5 bases). CDR3 in DNA: TGTGCCTGGACAGGGACCGGGGAGCTGTTTTTT. Residues: CAWTGTGELFF.